This T cell receptor (beta chain) is drawn from a study of cytomegalovirus exposure and HLA in healthy donors. The PCR had 60 Vbeta and 13 Jbeta primers. Data came from immunoSEQ multiplex PCR; TCRdb stores just in-frame clones and leaves some out. The data hold some 200,000 clones, with around 80% observed a single time. About this clone: The antigen is not known.

Germline CDR1 LNHNV, CDR2 YYDKDF (reference sequence). There are 14 residues in the CDR3. The V end lost 4 bases, the J end lost 7 bases, and 14 bases lay between the germline ends. General study results and limits: Analyzed later, association rates of TCRs varied across HLA loci, with DRB1 most and HLA-C fewest. It was confirmed in vitro that three of the CMV-associated chains were specific for CMV antigens. In a later analysis, productive TCRs from donors in an Asian-associated ancestry cluster reportedly carried fewer N-insertions than the cohort mean.

This TCR was recovered from a woman younger than 30 in good health and CMV-seronegative. The V call is TRBV15, the J call TRBJ2-1, with D possibly matching TRBD2 (6 bases). The source material was PBMCs. The CDR3 loop reads CATSKPGEPNEQFF. Written as DNA, the CDR3 is TGTGCCACCAGCAAACCGGGAGAACCTAATGAGCAGTTCTTC. Combining the CDR3 with reference TRBV15 and TRBJ2-1 gives the whole variable domain DAMVIQNPRYQVTQFGKPVTLSCSQTLNHNVMYWYQQKSSQAPKLLFHYYDKDFNNEADTPDNFQSRRPNTSFCFLDIRSPGLGDTAMYLCATSKPGEPNEQFFGPGTRLTVL.